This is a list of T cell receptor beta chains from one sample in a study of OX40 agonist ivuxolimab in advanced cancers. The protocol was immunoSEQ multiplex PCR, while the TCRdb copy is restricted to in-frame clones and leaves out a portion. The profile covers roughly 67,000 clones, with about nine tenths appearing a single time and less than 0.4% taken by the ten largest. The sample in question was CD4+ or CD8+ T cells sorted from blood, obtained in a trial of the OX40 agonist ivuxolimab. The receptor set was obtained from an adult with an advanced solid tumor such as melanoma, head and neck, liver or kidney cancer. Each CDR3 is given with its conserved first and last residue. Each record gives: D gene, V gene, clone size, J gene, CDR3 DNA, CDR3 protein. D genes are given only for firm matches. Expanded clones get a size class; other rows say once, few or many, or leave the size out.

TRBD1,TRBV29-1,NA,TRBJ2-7,TGCAGCGTCTCCACCGGGACAGGGGGGACCTACGAGCAGTACTTC,CSVSTGTGGTYEQYF
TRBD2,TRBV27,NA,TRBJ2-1,TGTGCCAGCAGCCACCCTAGCGGACCTTCCTACAATGAGCAGTTCTTC,CASSHPSGPSYNEQFF
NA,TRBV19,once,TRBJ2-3,TGTGCCAGTAGTACAGGGGAGAGCACAGATACGCAGTATTTT,CASSTGESTDTQYF
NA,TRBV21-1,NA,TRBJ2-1,TGTGCCAGCAGCAAGGATACCGACAGGGGAATTAGGAATGAGCAGTTCTTC,CASSKDTDRGIRNEQFF
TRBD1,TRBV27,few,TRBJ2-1,TGTGCCAGCAGTTTATCGACAGGGGGGGGGATTGAGCAGTTCTTC,CASSLSTGGGIEQFF
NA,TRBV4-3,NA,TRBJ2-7,TGCGCCAGCAGCCAAGATATCGAGAACGAGCAGTACTTC,CASSQDIENEQYF
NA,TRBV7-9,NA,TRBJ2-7,TGTGCCAGCAGCTTAGTGGCGGTATCCTACGAGCAGTACTTC,CASSLVAVSYEQYF
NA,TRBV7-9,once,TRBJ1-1,TGTGCCAGCAGCTGGGAACGACCCGGGGATGGAGCTTTCTTT,CASSWERPGDGAFF
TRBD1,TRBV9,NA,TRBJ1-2,TGTGCCAGCAGCCCAACCGGGACAGGGGGCTCCCTTACTCTCAACTATGGCTACACCTTC,CASSPTGTGGSLTLNYGYTF
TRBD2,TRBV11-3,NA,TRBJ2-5,TGTGCCAGCGGGGAGGGGTGGCAAGAGACCCAGTACTTC,CASGEGWQETQYF
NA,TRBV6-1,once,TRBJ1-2,TGTGCCAGCAGTGAAAAGGGGTTGGGCTACACCTTC,CASSEKGLGYTF
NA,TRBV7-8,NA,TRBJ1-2,TGTGCCAGCAGTTTCCAGGGCTTCTATGGCTACACCTTC,CASSFQGFYGYTF
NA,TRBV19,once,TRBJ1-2,TGTGCCAGTTCGCCCGGACAGATAGTTTATGGCTACACCTTC,CASSPGQIVYGYTF
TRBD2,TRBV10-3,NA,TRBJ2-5,TGTGCCATCGGCCCGGGGGGGATCAAAGAGACCCAGTACTTC,CAIGPGGIKETQYF
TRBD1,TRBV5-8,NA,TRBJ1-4,TGTGCCAGCACCCCGGGACAGATTAATGAAAAACTGTTTTTT,CASTPGQINEKLFF
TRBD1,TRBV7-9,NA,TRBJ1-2,TGTGCCGGGGGACAGTTCTCTAACTATGGCTACACCTTC,CAGGQFSNYGYTF
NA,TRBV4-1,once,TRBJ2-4,TGCGCCAGCAGCCAAGATCTGGACAGTATTAACATTCAGTACTTC,CASSQDLDSINIQYF
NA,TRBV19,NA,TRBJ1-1,TGTGCCAGTAGGGCAGGGATAGTCACTGAAGCTTTCTTT,CASRAGIVTEAFF
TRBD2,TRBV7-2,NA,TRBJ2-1,TGTGCCAGCAGCTCCTTAGCGGGGGCGCGGGTTGAGCAGTTCTTC,CASSSLAGARVEQFF
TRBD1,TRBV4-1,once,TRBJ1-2,TGCGCCAGCGGACTATCCGGGACAGGGGGCGACACCTTC,CASGLSGTGGDTF
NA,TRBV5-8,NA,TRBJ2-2,TGTGCCAGCAGCTTGTGGGACACCGGGGAGCTGTTTTTT,CASSLWDTGELFF
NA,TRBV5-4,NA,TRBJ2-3,TGTGCCAGCAGTTATAGCGCCGGCACAGATACGCAGTATTTT,CASSYSAGTDTQYF
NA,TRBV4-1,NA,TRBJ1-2,TGCGCCAGCAGCCAAGATGGGTGGGCCTATGGCTACACCTTC,CASSQDGWAYGYTF
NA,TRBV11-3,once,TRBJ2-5,TGTGCCAGCAGCTTAGGGCGGGGTGGTAGGCAAGAGACCCAGTACTTC,CASSLGRGGRQETQYF
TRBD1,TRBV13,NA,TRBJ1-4,TGTGCCAGCAGCTACGGGACAGGGGGCGGAAAACTGTTTTTT,CASSYGTGGGKLFF
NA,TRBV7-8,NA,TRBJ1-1,TGTGCCAGCGCCCTAGATGGAATTAACACTGAAGCTTTCTTT,CASALDGINTEAFF